Listed below are T cell receptor beta chains from one sample, sequenced in a study of blood T cell repertoires in COVID-19. Only in-frame clones appear in the TCRdb table, and some are missing; sequencing was by immunoSEQ multiplex PCR. The sample records approximately 200,000 clones, about 80% being singletons. Material for sequencing was PBMCs or T cells enriched from blood (not recorded which). All receptors come from a man aged 35-49 years who had recovered from COVID-19. Each CDR3 is given with its conserved first and last residue. D genes are given only for firm matches. Where a row states a size, it is once, few, many or the class of an expanded clone; other rows omit it.

d_call	v_call	clone_size	j_call	cdr3_length	cdr3_aa	cdr3_nt
TRBD1	TRBV30	NA	TRBJ1-2	15	CAWARLGQKFYGYTF	TGTGCCTGGGCCCGGCTGGGACAGAAATTTTATGGCTACACCTTC
NA	TRBV27	NA	TRBJ1-4	15	CASSFSQGTGEKLFF	TGTGCCAGCAGTTTCTCCCAGGGGACCGGTGAAAAACTGTTTTTT
NA	TRBV7-2	NA	TRBJ1-1	14	CASSLIAGATEAFF	TGTGCCAGCAGCTTAATCGCAGGGGCCACTGAAGCTTTCTTT
TRBD1	TRBV9	NA	TRBJ2-6	17	CASSPRDRGAGANVLTF	TGTGCCAGCAGCCCAAGGGACAGGGGAGCTGGGGCCAACGTCCTGACTTTC
NA	TRBV24-1	NA	TRBJ1-1	14	CATSHSGVSTEAFF	TGTGCCACCAGTCACTCAGGGGTTAGTACTGAAGCTTTCTTT
TRBD1	TRBV11-3	NA	TRBJ1-6	15	CASSSGTGPNSPLHF	TGTGCCAGCAGCTCGGGGACAGGACCTAATTCACCCCTCCACTTT
NA	TRBV11-2	NA	TRBJ2-5	15	CASSLDKYYQETQYF	TGTGCCAGCAGCTTAGATAAATACTACCAAGAGACCCAGTACTTC
NA	TRBV19	NA	TRBJ1-5	14	CASRGQVYNQPQHF	TGTGCCAGCCGAGGGCAGGTTTATAATCAGCCCCAGCATTTT
TRBD1	TRBV4-2	NA	TRBJ1-2	15	CASSQLLQGGYGYTF	TGTGCCAGCAGCCAACTCCTACAGGGGGGCTATGGCTACACCTTC
NA	TRBV3-1/TRBV3-2	NA	TRBJ2-7	12	CASSQGVYEQYF	TGTGCCAGCAGCCAAGGAGTGTACGAGCAGTACTTC
NA	TRBV3-1/TRBV3-2	once	TRBJ2-1	15	CASSQELSSYNEQFF	TGTGCCAGCAGCCAAGAGCTTAGCTCCTACAATGAGCAGTTCTTC
TRBD1	TRBV4-1	NA	TRBJ2-7	17	CASSLGNRDRASYEQYF	TGCGCCAGCAGCCTTGGAAACCGGGACAGGGCCTCCTACGAGCAGTACTTC
TRBD1	TRBV11-2	NA	TRBJ1-2	12	CASSSTGAGYTF	TGTGCCAGCAGCTCTACAGGGGCTGGCTACACCTTC
NA	TRBV4-1	NA	TRBJ2-2	17	CASSQASMTAYTGELFF	TGCGCCAGCAGCCAAGCCTCTATGACAGCTTACACCGGGGAGCTGTTTTTT
TRBD1	TRBV5-1	NA	TRBJ2-3	18	CASSLEYRGNGGTDTQYF	TGCGCCAGCAGCTTGGAGTACAGGGGAAATGGTGGCACAGATACGCAGTATTTT
TRBD2	TRBV4-1	NA	TRBJ2-1	16	CASGTSGASSYNEQFF	TGCGCCAGCGGGACTAGCGGGGCGTCCTCCTACAATGAGCAGTTCTTC
NA	TRBV6-2/TRBV6-3	NA	TRBJ1-5	18	CASSYSRSVISGNQPQHF	TGTGCCAGCAGTTACTCGAGATCGGTCATTTCGGGCAATCAGCCCCAGCATTTT
NA	TRBV5-6	NA	TRBJ2-7	16	CASSGLGGLFINEQYF	TGTGCCAGCAGTGGACTAGGGGGGTTGTTCATAAACGAGCAGTACTTC
NA	TRBV9	NA	TRBJ2-3	14	CASSELGVTDTQYF	TGTGCCAGCAGCGAGCTAGGGGTGACAGATACGCAGTATTTT
TRBD1	TRBV30	NA	TRBJ1-6	16	CAWRLLGSGTGVPLHF	TGTGCCTGGAGACTCTTAGGCTCAGGGACAGGGGTTCCCCTCCACTTT
NA	TRBV5-6	NA	TRBJ1-1	14	CASSLSSWNTEAFF	TGTGCCAGCAGCTTATCGAGTTGGAACACTGAAGCTTTCTTT
NA	TRBV11-2	NA	TRBJ1-6	18	CASSLGGYRGSYNSPLHF	TGTGCCAGCAGCTTAGGCGGATATAGGGGCTCCTATAATTCACCCCTCCACTTT
NA	TRBV4-1	NA	TRBJ1-2	14	CASSQEARDYGYTF	TGCGCCAGCAGCCAAGAGGCCCGGGATTATGGCTACACCTTC
NA	TRBV5-4	once	TRBJ1-2	13	CASSFQGNYGYTF	TGTGCCAGCAGCTTCCAGGGGAACTATGGCTACACCTTC
TRBD1	TRBV30	NA	TRBJ2-5	15	CAWSIRDRVVETQYF	TGTGCCTGGAGTATCCGGGACAGGGTAGTAGAGACCCAGTACTTC
TRBD1	TRBV28	NA	TRBJ2-6	18	CASSPLGQRSSGANVLTF	TGTGCCAGCAGTCCCCTGGGACAGAGGAGCTCTGGGGCCAACGTCCTGACTTTC
NA	TRBV6-5	NA	TRBJ1-1	12	CASSSRGREAFF	TGTGCCAGCAGCTCCAGGGGTAGGGAAGCTTTCTTT
NA	TRBV2	NA	TRBJ1-6	11	CASSREGPCYF	TGTGCCAGCAGCAGGGAGGGGCCCTGTTACTTT
TRBD2	TRBV10-3	NA	TRBJ2-2	18	CAISESKPGGLDTGELFF	TGTGCCATCAGTGAGTCGAAGCCGGGAGGGCTGGACACCGGGGAGCTGTTTTTT
TRBD1	TRBV28	NA	TRBJ1-6	18	CASSLRILRTGRSSPLHF	TGTGCCAGCAGCCTACGGATCTTACGGACAGGGCGAAGTTCACCCCTCCACTTT
TRBD1	TRBV9	NA	TRBJ1-5	15	CASSSGQGSNQPQHF	TGTGCCAGCAGCTCCGGACAGGGTAGCAATCAGCCCCAGCATTTT
NA	TRBV4-1	once	TRBJ2-3	17	CASSQVPGTPSTDTQYF	TGCGCCAGCAGCCAAGTGCCTGGGACACCTAGCACAGATACGCAGTATTTT
TRBD2	TRBV19	NA	TRBJ2-1	16	CASSRVGTSGNNEQFF	TGTGCCAGTAGTAGGGTAGGGACTAGCGGGAACAATGAGCAGTTCTTC
NA	TRBV18	many	TRBJ1-1	13	CASSTNPNTEAFF	TGTGCCAGCTCTACTAATCCGAACACTGAAGCTTTCTTT
NA	TRBV18	once	TRBJ1-1	14	CASSPRTENTEAFF	TGTGCCAGCTCACCCCGGACAGAGAACACTGAAGCTTTCTTT
NA	TRBV5-1	NA	TRBJ1-3	14	CASSLTAAGNTIYF	TGCGCCAGCAGCTTGACAGCTGCTGGAAACACCATATATTTT
NA	TRBV5-6	NA	TRBJ2-1	16	CASSLDAGAFYNEQFF	TGTGCCAGCAGCTTGGACGCGGGGGCGTTCTACAATGAGCAGTTCTTC
TRBD2	TRBV4-1	NA	TRBJ2-2	16	CASSQASGGNTGELFF	TGCGCCAGCAGCCAAGCTAGCGGGGGTAACACCGGGGAGCTGTTTTTT
TRBD1	TRBV11-3	few	TRBJ2-1	15	CASSQRTGVNNEQFF	TGTGCCAGCAGCCAAAGGACAGGGGTTAACAATGAGCAGTTCTTC
TRBD1	TRBV6-1	NA	TRBJ2-2	15	CASSLKDRETGELFF	TGTGCCAGCAGCTTGAAGGACAGGGAAACCGGGGAGCTGTTTTTT
NA	TRBV7-2	NA	TRBJ1-1	14	CASSRQDENTEAFF	TGTGCCAGCAGTCGACAGGACGAGAACACTGAAGCTTTCTTT
NA	TRBV27	NA	TRBJ1-2	13	CASSLQGPYGYTF	TGTGCCAGCAGTTTACAGGGGCCCTATGGCTACACCTTC
NA	TRBV29-1	NA	TRBJ2-1	12	CSVAASSREQFF	TGCAGCGTTGCCGCTTCGAGTCGGGAGCAGTTCTTC
NA	TRBV7-9	NA	TRBJ1-4	14	CASSFGGLGEKLFF	TGTGCCAGCAGCTTTGGGGGGTTGGGTGAAAAACTGTTTTTT
TRBD2	TRBV5-8	NA	TRBJ2-1	19	CASSLTGTSGGHLYNEQFF	TGTGCCAGCAGCTTGACCGGGACTAGCGGGGGGCACCTCTACAATGAGCAGTTCTTC
TRBD1	TRBV6-5	NA	TRBJ1-6	16	CASSYSGTGGESPLHF	TGTGCCAGCAGTTACTCGGGAACAGGGGGCGAGTCACCCCTCCACTTT
TRBD2	TRBV3-1/TRBV3-2	NA	TRBJ2-5	16	CASSPGGRGGRETQYF	TGTGCCAGCAGCCCCGGCGGGCGGGGGGGCCGAGAGACCCAGTACTTC